The T cell receptor (beta chain) under discussion was sequenced for a study of T cell responses to AZD1222 COVID-19 vaccine. CDR1 LNHDA and CDR2 SQIVND come from the germline V gene (reference sequence). The trim removed 9 bases at V and 3 bases at J, leaving 6 bases unmatched. CDR3 length: 13 amino acids. The sample holds one count of this clone. Libraries were prepared by immunoSEQ multiplex PCR; TCRdb keeps only in-frame clonotypes and omits some of them. Found here are 96,000 or so clones, roughly 90% of them singletons; the top ten hold approximately 30%. This chain links TRBV19 with TRBJ2-5, with TRBD1 identical over 8 bases. The sequencing here drew on peripheral blood, taken on day 0 of AZD1222 vaccination. The sequence derives from an adult in good health. As DNA, the CDR3 is TGTGCCAGCTCGGACAGGGTAAAAGAGACCCAGTACTTC. The encoded protein is CASSDRVKETQYF.